The clone carrying this TCR beta chain has just a few counts. Unique molecular identifiers tagged the TCRbeta library. TCRdb re-called the PCR reads through MiXCR, storing one row per CDR3 protein. The sample carries approximately 640,000 distinct CDR3 sequences, 15% to 20% recorded once. This entry comes from a study of T-cell reconstitution after alpha-beta-depleted transplantation in children. Source: PBMCs from the stem cell graft donor, taken from the stem cell graft. The receptor was isolated from a human donor who donated a stem cell graft to a child with acute myeloid leukemia.

The CDR3 here is CASSERGVGTDTQYF. CDR3 DNA: TGCGCCAGCAGCGAGCGGGGGGTCGGCACAGATACGCAGTATTTT. The chain combines TRBV4-3 with TRBJ2-3; 9 bases line up with TRBD2. The CDR3 is 15 amino acids. Germline loops: CDR1 LGHNA, CDR2 YSLEER. With V trimmed by 5 bases and J by 1 base, 4 bases remained unmatched.